The entry that follows covers one T cell receptor (beta chain) sequence. Its specificity is unknown. The source of the sample is a study of shared clonotypes between healthy human individuals. Study information: Plates per donor: three CD4 naive, three CD4 memory, two CD8 naive, one CD8 memory. Study results and limitations: Sequencing depth was a factor that was expected to affect clonotype sharing among donors.

Using immunoSEQ multiplex PCR, the repertoire was profiled, and TCRdb retains in-frame clones only, with some absent. The sample shows over 700,000 clones, 72% of them seen only once. The CDR3 contains 13 residues. V lost 4 bases, J lost 7 bases, and 13 bases lay in between. CDR1 SGHTA and CDR2 FQGNSA come from the germline V gene. Memory CD4+ cells were the fraction left after CD45RA+ naive selection. The chain is built from TRBV7-2 and TRBJ1-2; D possibly corresponds to TRBD1 (6 bases). The receptor's source is a woman in her 30s in good health. Input material: memory CD4+ T cells sorted from blood. The subset was: CD45RA-negative fraction. The CDR3 sequence is CASSSQQGFGYTF. The DNA for the CDR3 is TGTGCCAGCAGCTCCCAACAGGGATTTGGCTACACCTTC.